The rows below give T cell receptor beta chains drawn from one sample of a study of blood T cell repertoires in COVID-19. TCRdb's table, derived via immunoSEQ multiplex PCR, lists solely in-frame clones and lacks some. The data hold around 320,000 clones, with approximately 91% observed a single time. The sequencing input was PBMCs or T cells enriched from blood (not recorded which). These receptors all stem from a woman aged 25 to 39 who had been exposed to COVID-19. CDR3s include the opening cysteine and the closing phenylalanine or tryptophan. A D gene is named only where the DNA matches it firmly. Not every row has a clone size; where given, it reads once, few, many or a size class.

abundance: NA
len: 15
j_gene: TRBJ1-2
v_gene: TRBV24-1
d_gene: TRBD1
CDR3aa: CATSDSGQANYGYTF
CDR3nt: TGTGCCACCAGTGATTCGGGACAGGCCAACTATGGCTACACCTTC

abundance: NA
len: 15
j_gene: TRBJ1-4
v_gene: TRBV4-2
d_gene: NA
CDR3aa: CASSQPRVANEKLFF
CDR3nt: TGTGCCAGCAGCCAACCCCGGGTCGCTAATGAAAAACTGTTTTTT

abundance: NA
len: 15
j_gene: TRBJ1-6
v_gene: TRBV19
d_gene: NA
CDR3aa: CATRQTADFISPLHF
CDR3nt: TGTGCCACGAGGCAGACAGCCGATTTCATTTCACCCCTCCACTTT

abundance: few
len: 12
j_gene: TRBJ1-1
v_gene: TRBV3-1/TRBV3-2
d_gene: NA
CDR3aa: CASSQFSTEAFF
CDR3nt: TGTGCCAGCAGCCAATTTAGTACGGAAGCTTTCTTT

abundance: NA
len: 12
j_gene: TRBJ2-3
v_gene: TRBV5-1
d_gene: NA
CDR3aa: CASRLYWGTQYF
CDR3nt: TGCGCCAGCAGACTCTATTGGGGCACGCAGTATTTT

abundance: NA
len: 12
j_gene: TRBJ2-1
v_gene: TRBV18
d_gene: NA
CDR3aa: CASSLRGHEQFF
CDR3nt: TGTGCCAGCTCCCTCAGGGGCCATGAGCAGTTCTTC

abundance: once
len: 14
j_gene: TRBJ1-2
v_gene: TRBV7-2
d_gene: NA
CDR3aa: CASSSFPGVGGYTF
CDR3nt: TGTGCCAGCAGCAGCTTTCCAGGGGTAGGAGGCTACACCTTC

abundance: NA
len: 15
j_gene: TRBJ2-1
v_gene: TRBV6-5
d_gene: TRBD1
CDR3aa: CASSRTGVSYNEQFF
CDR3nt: TGTGCCAGCAGTAGGACAGGGGTGAGCTACAATGAGCAGTTCTTC

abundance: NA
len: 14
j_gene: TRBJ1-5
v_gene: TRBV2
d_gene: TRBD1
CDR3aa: CASSSQGANQPQHF
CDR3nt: TGTGCCAGCAGCAGTCAGGGGGCTAATCAGCCCCAGCATTTT

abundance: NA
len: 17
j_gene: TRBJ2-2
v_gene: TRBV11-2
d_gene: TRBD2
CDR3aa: CASSFLTSGEDTGELFF
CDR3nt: TGTGCCAGCAGTTTCCTGACTAGCGGGGAGGACACCGGGGAGCTGTTTTTT

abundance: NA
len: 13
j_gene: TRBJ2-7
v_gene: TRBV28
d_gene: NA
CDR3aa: CASRNRDPYEQYF
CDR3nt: TGTGCCAGCAGGAACAGGGATCCCTACGAGCAGTACTTC

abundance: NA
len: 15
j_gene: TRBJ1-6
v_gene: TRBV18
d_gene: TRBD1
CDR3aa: CASSPGDRVNSPLHF
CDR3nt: TGTGCCAGCTCACCGGGCGACAGGGTTAATTCACCCCTCCACTTT

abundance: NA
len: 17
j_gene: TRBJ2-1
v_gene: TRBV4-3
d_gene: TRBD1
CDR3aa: CASSQEGTGISYNEQFF
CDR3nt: TGCGCCAGCAGCCAAGAGGGGACAGGGATTTCCTACAATGAGCAGTTCTTC

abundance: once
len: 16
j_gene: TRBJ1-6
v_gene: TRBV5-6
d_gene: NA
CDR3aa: CASSISGMLGDSPLHF
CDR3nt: TGTGCCAGCAGCATTTCCGGGATGCTTGGGGATTCACCCCTCCACTTT

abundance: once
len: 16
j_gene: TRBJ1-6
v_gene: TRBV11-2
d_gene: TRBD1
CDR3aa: CASSPVRGYLNSPLHF
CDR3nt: TGTGCCAGCAGCCCAGTCAGGGGGTATTTAAATTCACCCCTCCACTTT

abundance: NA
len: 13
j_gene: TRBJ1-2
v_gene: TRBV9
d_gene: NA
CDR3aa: CASSVDPNYGYTF
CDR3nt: TGTGCCAGCAGCGTAGATCCAAACTATGGCTACACCTTC

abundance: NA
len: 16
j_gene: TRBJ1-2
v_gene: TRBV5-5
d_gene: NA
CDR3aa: CASSLGQGPLNYGYTF
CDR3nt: TGTGCCAGCAGCTTGGGGCAGGGGCCCCTTAACTATGGCTACACCTTC

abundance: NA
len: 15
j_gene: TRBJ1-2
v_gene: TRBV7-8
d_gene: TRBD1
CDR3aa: CASSSPEQGNYGYTF
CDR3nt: TGTGCCAGCAGCAGCCCGGAACAGGGGAACTATGGCTACACCTTC

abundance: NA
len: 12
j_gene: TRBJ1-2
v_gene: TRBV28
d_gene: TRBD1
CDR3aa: CASSQTGYGYTF
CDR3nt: TGTGCCAGCAGCCAGACAGGGTATGGCTACACCTTC

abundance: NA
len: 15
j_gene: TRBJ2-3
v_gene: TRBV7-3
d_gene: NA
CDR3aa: CASSLYLARTDTQYF
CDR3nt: TGTGCCAGCAGCTTATACCTAGCGCGCACAGATACGCAGTATTTT

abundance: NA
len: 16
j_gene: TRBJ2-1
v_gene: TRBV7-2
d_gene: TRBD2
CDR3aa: CASTPDPGGRGTEQFF
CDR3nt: TGTGCCAGCACCCCGGACCCGGGGGGGCGGGGTACTGAGCAGTTCTTC

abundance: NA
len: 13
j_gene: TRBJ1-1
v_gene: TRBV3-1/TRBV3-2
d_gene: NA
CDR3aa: CASSLGQHTEAFF
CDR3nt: TGTGCCAGCAGCCTCGGACAGCACACTGAAGCTTTCTTT

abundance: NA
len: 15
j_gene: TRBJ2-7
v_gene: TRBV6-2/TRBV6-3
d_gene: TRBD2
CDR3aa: CASSYRQGGGYEQYF
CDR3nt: TGTGCCAGCAGTTACCGTCAGGGCGGGGGTTACGAGCAGTACTTC

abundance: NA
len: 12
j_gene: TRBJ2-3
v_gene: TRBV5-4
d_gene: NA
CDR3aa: CASSLQKDTQYF
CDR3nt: TGTGCCAGCAGTCTACAGAAGGATACGCAGTATTTT

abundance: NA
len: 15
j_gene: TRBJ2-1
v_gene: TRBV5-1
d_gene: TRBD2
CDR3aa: CASSLDLAGGNEQFF
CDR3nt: TGCGCCAGCAGCTTGGATCTAGCGGGGGGTAATGAGCAGTTCTTC

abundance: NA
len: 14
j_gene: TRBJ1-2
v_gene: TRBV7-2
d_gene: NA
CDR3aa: CASSFLQEVDGYTF
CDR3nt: TGTGCCAGCAGCTTTTTACAAGAGGTGGATGGCTACACCTTC

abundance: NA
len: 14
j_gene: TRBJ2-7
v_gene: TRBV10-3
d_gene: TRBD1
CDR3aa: CAISAGQVSDEQYF
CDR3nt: TGTGCCATCAGCGCCGGACAGGTCAGCGACGAGCAGTACTTC

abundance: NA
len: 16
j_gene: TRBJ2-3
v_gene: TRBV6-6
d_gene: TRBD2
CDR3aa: CASSTGTSLSTDTQYF
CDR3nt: TGTGCCAGCAGTACCGGGACTAGCTTAAGCACAGATACGCAGTATTTT

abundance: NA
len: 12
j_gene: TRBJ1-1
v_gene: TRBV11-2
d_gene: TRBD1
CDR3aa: CASSSNRGEAFF
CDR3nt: TGTGCCAGCAGCAGTAACAGGGGGGAAGCTTTCTTT

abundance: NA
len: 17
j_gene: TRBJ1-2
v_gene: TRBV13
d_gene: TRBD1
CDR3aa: CASSFNPGQGRYYGYTF
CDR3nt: TGTGCCAGCAGCTTTAATCCGGGACAGGGGCGGTACTATGGCTACACCTTC

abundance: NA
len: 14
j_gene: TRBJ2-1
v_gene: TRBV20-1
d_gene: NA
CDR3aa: CSASRGAGVNEQFF
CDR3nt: TGCAGTGCTAGTAGGGGGGCGGGAGTGAATGAGCAGTTCTTC

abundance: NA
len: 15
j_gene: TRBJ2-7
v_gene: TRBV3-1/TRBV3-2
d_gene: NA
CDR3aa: CASSRPGEGPYEQYF
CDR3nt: TGTGCCAGCAGCCGCCCTGGAGAGGGTCCCTACGAGCAGTACTTC

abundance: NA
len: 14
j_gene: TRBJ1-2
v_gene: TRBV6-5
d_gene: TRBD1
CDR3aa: CASSKTGARYGYTF
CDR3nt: TGTGCCAGCAGTAAAACAGGGGCGCGCTATGGCTACACCTTC

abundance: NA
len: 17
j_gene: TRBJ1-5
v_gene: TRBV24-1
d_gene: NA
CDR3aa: CATSGCAGPYSNQPQHF
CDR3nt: TGTGCCACCAGTGGTTGTGCTGGGCCCTATAGCAATCAGCCCCAGCATTTT

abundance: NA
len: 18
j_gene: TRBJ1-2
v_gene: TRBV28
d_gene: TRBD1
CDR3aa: CASSPGTGAAWGNYGYTF
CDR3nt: TGTGCCAGCAGTCCCGGGACAGGGGCCGCTTGGGGTAACTATGGCTACACCTTC

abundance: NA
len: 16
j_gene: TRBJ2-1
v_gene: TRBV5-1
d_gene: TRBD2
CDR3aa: CASSFRAGGSYNEQFF
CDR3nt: TGCGCCAGCAGCTTCCGGGCGGGGGGTTCCTACAATGAGCAGTTCTTC

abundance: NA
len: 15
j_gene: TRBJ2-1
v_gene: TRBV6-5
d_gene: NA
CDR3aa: CASRREQGGGNEQFF
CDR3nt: TGTGCCAGCAGGAGGGAACAGGGAGGGGGCAATGAGCAGTTCTTC

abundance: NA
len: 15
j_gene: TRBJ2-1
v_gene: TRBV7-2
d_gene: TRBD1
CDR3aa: CASSGDRRSYNEQFF
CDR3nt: TGTGCCAGCAGCGGGGACAGACGATCTTACAATGAGCAGTTCTTC

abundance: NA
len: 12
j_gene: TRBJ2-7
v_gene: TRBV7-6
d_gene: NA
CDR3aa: CASSLGVGEQYF
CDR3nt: TGTGCCAGCAGCTTAGGGGTCGGGGAGCAGTACTTC

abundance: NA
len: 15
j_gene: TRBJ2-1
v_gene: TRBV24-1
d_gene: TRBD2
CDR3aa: CATSKSGGAGNEQFF
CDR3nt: TGTGCCACCAGCAAGTCGGGGGGGGCCGGCAATGAGCAGTTCTTC

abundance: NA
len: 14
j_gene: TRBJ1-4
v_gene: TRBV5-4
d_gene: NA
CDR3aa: CASSLGGRLEKLFF
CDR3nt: TGTGCCAGCAGCTTGGGAGGGCGTCTCGAAAAACTGTTTTTT

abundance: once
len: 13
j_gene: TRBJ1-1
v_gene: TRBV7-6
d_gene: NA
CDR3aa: CASSLGSQERAFF
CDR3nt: TGTGCCAGCAGCTTAGGATCTCAGGAAAGGGCTTTCTTT

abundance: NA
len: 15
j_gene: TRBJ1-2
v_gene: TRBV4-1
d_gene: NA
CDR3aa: CASSQEDSLRLGYTF
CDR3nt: TGCGCCAGCAGCCAAGAAGACAGCCTCAGATTGGGCTACACCTTC

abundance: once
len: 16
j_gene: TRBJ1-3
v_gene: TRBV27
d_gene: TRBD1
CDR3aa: CASLHPPGQGKYTIYF
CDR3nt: TGTGCCAGCCTTCACCCCCCGGGACAGGGGAAGTACACCATATATTTT

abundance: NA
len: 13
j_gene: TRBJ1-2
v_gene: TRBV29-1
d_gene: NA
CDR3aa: CSVEARANYGYTF
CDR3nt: TGCAGCGTTGAAGCCAGGGCGAACTATGGCTACACCTTC

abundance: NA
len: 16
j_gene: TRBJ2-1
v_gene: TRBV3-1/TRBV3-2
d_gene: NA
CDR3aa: CASSQDRAGMYNEQFF
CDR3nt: TGTGCCAGCAGCCAAGATCGGGCAGGGATGTACAATGAGCAGTTCTTC

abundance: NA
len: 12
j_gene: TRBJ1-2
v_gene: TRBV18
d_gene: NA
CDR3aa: CASSLRDYGYTF
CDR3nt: TGTGCCAGCTCACTTCGAGACTATGGCTACACCTTC

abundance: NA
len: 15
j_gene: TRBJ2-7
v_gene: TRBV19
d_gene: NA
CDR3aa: CASSILLQGPYEQYF
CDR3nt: TGTGCCAGTAGTATTCTCCTCCAGGGCCCCTACGAGCAGTACTTC

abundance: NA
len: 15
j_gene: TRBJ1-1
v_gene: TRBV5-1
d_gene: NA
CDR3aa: CASSPRGRVNTEAFF
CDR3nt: TGCGCCAGCTCTCCGCGAGGTCGCGTGAACACTGAAGCTTTCTTT

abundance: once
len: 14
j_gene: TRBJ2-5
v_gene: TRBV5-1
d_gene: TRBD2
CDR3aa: CASSSPSGRETQYF
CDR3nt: TGCGCCAGCAGCTCGCCTAGCGGGAGGGAGACCCAGTACTTC

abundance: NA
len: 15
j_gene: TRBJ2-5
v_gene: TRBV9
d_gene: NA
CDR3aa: CASSGGPPMEETQYF
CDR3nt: TGTGCCAGCAGTGGAGGACCGCCGATGGAAGAGACCCAGTACTTC

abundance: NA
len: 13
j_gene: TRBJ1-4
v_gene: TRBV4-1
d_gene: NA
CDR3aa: CASSSRLGEKLFF
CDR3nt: TGCGCCAGCAGCTCTAGACTTGGAGAAAAACTGTTTTTT

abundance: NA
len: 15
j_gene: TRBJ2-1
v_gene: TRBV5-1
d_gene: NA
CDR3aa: CASKKTSDFYNEQFF
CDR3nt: TGCGCCAGCAAAAAAACTTCGGACTTCTACAATGAGCAGTTCTTC

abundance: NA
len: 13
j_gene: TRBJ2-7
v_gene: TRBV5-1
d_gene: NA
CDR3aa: CASSLSQGYEQYF
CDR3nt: TGCGCCAGCAGCTTATCACAGGGTTACGAGCAGTACTTC

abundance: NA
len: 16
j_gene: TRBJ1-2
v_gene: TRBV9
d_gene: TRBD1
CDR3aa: CASSPGTGGLLASDTF
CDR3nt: TGTGCCAGCAGCCCCGGGACAGGGGGCCTGTTAGCATCTGATACCTTC

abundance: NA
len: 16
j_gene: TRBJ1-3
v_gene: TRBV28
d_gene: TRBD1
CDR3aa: CASSTPGQGSGNTIYF
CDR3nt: TGTGCCAGCAGTACTCCGGGACAGGGGTCTGGAAACACCATATATTTT

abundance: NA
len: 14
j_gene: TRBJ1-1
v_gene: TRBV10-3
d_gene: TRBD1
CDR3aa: CAISLGQGNTEAFF
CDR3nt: TGTGCCATCAGTTTAGGACAGGGTAACACTGAAGCTTTCTTT

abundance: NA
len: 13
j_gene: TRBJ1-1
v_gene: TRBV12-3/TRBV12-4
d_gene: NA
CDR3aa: CASSPRGSTEAFF
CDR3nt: TGTGCCAGCAGCCCACGGGGGAGCACTGAAGCTTTCTTT

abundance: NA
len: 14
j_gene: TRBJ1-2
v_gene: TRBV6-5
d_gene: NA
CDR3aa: CASSSMRGSYGYTF
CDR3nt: TGTGCCAGCAGTTCCATGCGAGGGAGCTATGGCTACACCTTC